This T cell receptor beta chain was observed in a study of T-cell reconstitution after alpha-beta-depleted transplantation in children. This clonotype was observed at least ten times. The ends were cut back, 2 bases at V and 4 bases at J, with 11 bases in the middle. The CDR3 consists of 15 residues. Germline V CDR1 and CDR2: SEHNR, FQNEAQ (reference sequence). Preparation of the TCRbeta library used unique molecular identifiers. TCRdb fed the PCR reads into MiXCR, producing one record per CDR3 protein. The sample gives roughly 160,000 distinct CDR3 sequences, 11% of which show up once; less than 15% is in the top ten.

The sequencing here drew on PBMCs, taken before TCRalphabeta/CD19-depleted stem cell transplant. This chain joins TRBV7-9 and TRBJ2-2; no definite D call. The receptor's source is a boy aged 2 to 10 with acute myeloid leukemia, due to receive a stem cell transplant. As DNA, the CDR3 is TGTGCCAGCAGCTTAAGTCTCGTCCCCACCGGGGAGCTGTTTTTT. Translated, it gives CASSLSLVPTGELFF. The entire variable domain, with the rest obtained from reference TRBV7-9 and TRBJ2-2, is as follows: DTGVSQNPRHKITKRGQNVTFRCDPISEHNRLYWYRQTLGQGPEFLTYFQNEAQLEKSRLLSDRFSAERPKGSFSTLEIQRTEQGDSAMYLCASSLSLVPTGELFFGEGSRLTVL.